This T cell receptor (beta chain) was sequenced for a study of CD8 T cells in Susac syndrome. Whole-study results and caveats: Where Susac syndrome CD4+ T cell repertoires were concerned, no clonal expansion was evident.

Patients having Susac syndrome satisfied recently defined diagnostic criteria for definite or probable disease. An input of roughly 0.45 to 1 ug of RNA was subjected to reverse transcription using random hexamers. The CDR3 of TCR beta was amplified by immunoSEQ multiplex PCR across 54 Vbeta and 13 Jbeta. MiXCR, applied by TCRdb to the immunoSEQ multiplex PCR reads, yields one record per CDR3 protein. The table includes over 150,000 distinct CDR3 sequences, roughly 94% detected once. Notes on this clonotype: Its antigen is unidentified.

The germline V gene has CDR1 GTSNPN and CDR2 SVGIG (reference sequence). With V trimmed by 3 bases and J by 4 bases, 6 bases remained unmatched. The CDR3 covers 15 residues. The sample taken for sequencing was CD4+ T cells from PBMCs. The V gene is TRBV30, the J gene TRBJ2-2; 9 bases are a match to TRBD1. This clonotype was sampled from a human donor with Susac syndrome. CDR3 sequence (DNA): TGTGCCTGGAGAGGCTGGACAGGGGTCACCGGGGAGCTGTTTTTT. Translating gives CAWRGWTGVTGELFF.